The 18 T cell receptor beta chains reported below all come from one sample, sequenced in a study of spatial heterogeneity in lung cancer. Whole-study findings and limits: Counts of expanded intratumoral alpha and beta TCRs tracked tumor mutation counts.

The time point: sample taken at primary tumor resection. Their recognized antigens are unknown. TCRdb independently ran MiXCR on the 5' RACE reads; one entry per CDR3 protein. The sample lists approximately 3,500 distinct CDR3 sequences, approximately 15% occurring once. The sample in question was lung tumor tissue, obtained at surgery. All receptors derive from a female donor with early-stage non-small cell lung cancer.

The table lists this clonotype with a few counts. As an off-target read in a library built for alpha chains, this beta chain has a frequency of little significance. This chain connects TRBV20-1 to TRBJ2-7; D unclear. The CDR3 covers 12 residues. Trimming removed 4 bases at V and 2 bases at J, with 9 bases between. CDR1 is DFQATT and CDR2 is SNEGSKA in the germline V gene (reference sequence). The chain's CDR3 is CSATKVAYEQYF. Here the CDR3 DNA reads TGCAGTGCTACGAAGGTGGCCTACGAGCAGTACTTC.

This clonotype was detected once. This beta chain is a stray read from a library made for alpha chains; its abundance is not meaningful. V and J are TRBV5-1 and TRBJ2-3; D not resolved. The CDR3 contains 14 residues. V lost 3 bases and J lost 1, with 9 bases in between. CDR1 and CDR2 from the germline V gene are SGHRS and YFSETQ. The CDR3 region is CASSSDGRTDTQYF. The CDR3 DNA is TGCGCCAGCAGCTCGGACGGCCGCACAGATACGCAGTATTTT.

In the case of this clonotype: The size of this beta chain means little, since it is a stray read in a library made for alpha chains. The chain combines TRBV5-1 with TRBJ1-2; D is perhaps TRBD1 (5 bases). There are 18 residues in the CDR3. Germline CDR1 SGHRS, CDR2 YFSETQ. V lost 1 base, J lost 3 bases, and 22 bases lay in between. The CDR3 sequence is CASSLPGAEGREYYGYTF. The CDR3 DNA follows: TGCGCCAGCAGCTTGCCTGGGGCGGAGGGCAGGGAGTACTATGGCTACACCTTC.

As concerns this clonotype: This beta chain came through as a stray read in a library set up for alpha chains, and its size says little. This rearrangement joins TRBV28 to TRBJ1-5; 8 nucleotides line up with TRBD1. Germline CDR1 is MDHEN and CDR2 is SYDVKM. The CDR3 loop spans 14 amino acids. The J segment lost 3 bases and the V segment lost 4 bases, leaving 2 bases of the junction unmatched. This chain's CDR3 is CASSSGGTNQPQHF. The DNA for the CDR3 is TGTGCCAGCAGTTCAGGGGGCACCAATCAGCCCCAGCATTTT.

This clonotype counts as medium-sized. The library was designed around alpha chains, so this beta chain is a stray read whose abundance carries little weight. The chain links TRBV2 to TRBJ1-5; D call uncertain. Germline lookup yields CDR1 SNHLY and CDR2 FYNNEI. This CDR3 contains 14 residues. V dropped 5 bases and J dropped 2 bases, with 10 bases sitting between them. The CDR3 sequence is CASSHSAGNQPQHF. CDR3 coding DNA: TGTGCCAGCAGTCATTCTGCGGGCAATCAGCCCCAGCATTTT.

This clonotype is medium-sized within its sample. The library was prepared for alpha chains; this beta chain is a stray read, so its frequency means little. This sequence joins TRBV5-4 and TRBJ2-7; 9 positions match TRBD2. Germline V lookup: CDR1 SGHNT, CDR2 YYREEE (reference sequence). CDR3 length: 17 residues. The V segment lost 4 bases and the J segment 0 bases; nucleotides outside the gene matches: 11. CDR3 bases: TGTGCCAGCAGCCCCACTAGCGGGCGCGATTCCTCCTACGAGCAGTACTTC. This translates into CASSPTSGRDSSYEQYF.

By sample share, this clonotype is medium-sized. The library was built for alpha chains, so this beta chain is an off-target read and its size means little. V and J are TRBV15 and TRBJ2-3; the D is unclear. The CDR3 is made up of 14 amino acids. V dropped 2 bases and J dropped 0 bases, with 6 bases sitting between them. Germline-derived CDR1 and CDR2 are LNHNV and YYDKDF (reference sequence). CDR3 DNA sequence: TGTGCCACCAGCAGACAGCTTAGCACAGATACGCAGTATTTT. As protein: CATSRQLSTDTQYF.

By share of the sample, this clonotype is medium-sized. Because this beta chain is a stray read in a library intended to capture alpha chains, its abundance should not be given much weight. The CDR3 here is CASSPTSGGYNEQYF. The CDR3 coding sequence is TGTGCCAGCTCACCGACTAGCGGGGGATATAACGAGCAGTACTTC. The rearrangement joins TRBV18 to TRBJ2-7; the match to TRBD2 covers 12 bases. In germline, CDR1 is KGHSH, CDR2 LQKENI. The CDR3 is 15 amino acids. V lost 3 bases, J lost 5 bases, and 5 bases stayed unmatched.

The table lists this clonotype with a count of one. Because the library targeted alpha chains, this beta chain is an off-target read whose size means little. The chain uses TRBV12-3 or TRBV12-4 and TRBJ1-2; D unresolved. Between the trimmed V and J ends, which lost 1 base and 7 bases, there was a span of 13 bases. CDR3 length: 14 amino acids. As DNA, the CDR3 is TGTGCCAGCAGTTTAGGAGTGCTGGGGAGTGGCTACACCTTC. This encodes CASSLGVLGSGYTF.

Of note for this clonotype: Found in a library prepared for alpha chains, this beta chain is an off-target read, and its abundance has little meaning. CDR3 protein: CASSLGSGRKDTQYF. The CDR3, as DNA: TGCGCCAGCAGCTTGGGTAGCGGGAGGAAGGATACGCAGTATTTT. The V gene is TRBV5-1, the J gene TRBJ2-3, with 10 bases identical to TRBD2. This CDR3 contains 15 residues. V lost 0 bases, J lost 6 bases, and 4 bases stayed unmatched. The germline V gene has CDR1 SGHRS and CDR2 YFSETQ.

This clonotype was recorded at least ten times. A library made for alpha chains picked up this beta chain off target, so its size means little. The V gene is TRBV13, the J gene TRBJ2-7, with 9 positions matching TRBD1. The CDR3 is made up of 14 amino acids. Unmatched junction bases numbered 4, after V lost 5 bases and J lost 2 bases. Germline V gene data show CDR1 as PRHDT and CDR2 as FYEKMQ (reference sequence). CDR3 in amino acids: CASSLRTGAYEQYF. CDR3 nucleotides: TGTGCCAGCAGCCTGAGGACAGGGGCCTACGAGCAGTACTTC.

This clonotype is medium-sized by share. Since the library was made to target alpha chains, this beta chain is a stray read and its abundance is not meaningful. The J gene is TRBJ1-4, the V gene TRBV20-1; D is unclear. This CDR3 region has 14 residues. Germline CDR1 reads DFQATT; CDR2 reads SNEGSKA (reference sequence). Trimming left V 3 bases short and J 0 bases short, with 8 bases between. In nucleotides, the CDR3 is TGCAGTGCTAGTTATCCAGCAACTAATGAAAAACTGTTTTTT. Its protein is CSASYPATNEKLFF.

By frequency in the sample, this clonotype is medium-sized (0.01 to 0.1%). This beta chain is an unintended read in a library built for alpha chains; its size means little. V usage is TRBV7-2 and J usage is TRBJ1-2, with D uncertain. CDR1 is SGHTA and CDR2 is FQGNSA in the germline V gene. The CDR3 runs to 16 residues. V was clipped by 5 bases and J by 0 bases, with 16 bases between them. The CDR3 loop is CASSRSGPWTNYGYTF. DNA of the CDR3: TGTGCCAGCAGCAGATCCGGGCCCTGGACTAACTATGGCTACACCTTC. Full variable domain (missing parts from reference TRBV7-2 and TRBJ1-2): GAGVSQSPSNKVTEKGKDVELRCDPISGHTALYWYRQSLGQGLEFLIYFQGNSAPDKSGLPSDRFSAERTGGSVSTLTIQRTQQEDSAVYLCASSRSGPWTNYGYTFGSGTRLTVV.

This clonotype showed up many times. This beta chain is an off-target read within a library intended for alpha chains, so its frequency means little. The CDR3 DNA reads TGTGCCAGCAGCTTTCCGGGGGGATCAGAAGATACGCAGTATTTT. Translation: CASSFPGGSEDTQYF. The V gene is TRBV7-2, the J gene TRBJ2-3; 7 nucleotides agree with TRBD2. Germline loops: CDR1 SGHTA, CDR2 FQGNSA. CDR3 length: 15 residues. The trim removed 3 bases at V and 5 bases at J, leaving 8 bases unmatched.

This clonotype is labeled medium-sized. Within a library made for alpha chains, this beta chain is off target, and its count is uninformative. The rearrangement uses TRBV27 and TRBJ2-5; possible D gene TRBD1, 6 bases. Germline loops: CDR1 MNHEY, CDR2 SMNVEV (reference sequence). There are 14 residues in the CDR3. Trimming took off 4 bases at V and 2 bases at J, with 11 bases between the two ends. This CDR3 reads CASSYVDSQETQYF. Here the CDR3 DNA reads TGTGCCAGCAGTTACGTGGACAGTCAAGAGACCCAGTACTTC.

Judged by abundance, this clonotype is medium-sized. Little can be read into the size of this beta chain, an off-target read in a library designed for alpha chains. This chain links TRBV12-3 or TRBV12-4 with TRBJ1-3; D possibly corresponds to TRBD1 (6 bases). The CDR3 loop spans 14 amino acids. The V and J ends lost 5 bases and 4 bases respectively, with 12 bases between them. The CDR3 loop is CASSKTGRGNTIYF. As DNA, the CDR3 is TGTGCCAGCAGTAAGACAGGAAGAGGAAACACCATATATTTT.

Turning to this clonotype: The germline gene is not matched at one end of the junction; a read error may be the cause. The library was built for alpha chains, so this beta chain is an off-target read and its size means little. The chain joins TRBV20-1 to TRBJ2-7, with 7 nucleotides matching TRBD1. Germline CDR1 reads DFQATT; CDR2 reads SNEGSKA (reference sequence). The CDR3 loop spans 11 amino acids. The CDR3 loop reads CSTRQGYEKYF. CDR3 coding DNA: TGCAGTACGCGACAGGGCTACGAGAAGTACTTC.

As for this clonotype: Being off target in a library aimed at alpha chains, this beta chain has a size of little meaning. Written as DNA, the CDR3 is TGCAGTGCTACCCACAGGGGAATAGGGGGCTACACCTTC. The encoded protein is CSATHRGIGGYTF. V and J are TRBV20-1 and TRBJ1-2; TRBD1 aligns across 7 bases. The germline gives CDR1 DFQATT, CDR2 SNEGSKA (reference sequence). Unmatched junction bases numbered 10, after V lost 4 bases and J lost 8 bases. CDR3 length: 13 residues.